Following are 20 T cell receptor beta chains from one sample sequenced in a study of read filtering for tumor transcriptome and immune sequencing. The library was built from about 400 ng RNA with molecular barcoded adaptors for alpha/delta and beta/gamma chains. MiXCR was run by TCRdb on the reads, yielding one entry per CDR3 protein. The sample shows around 65,000 distinct CDR3 sequences, roughly a fifth of them seen only once. Specimen: a population of CD138-negative cells sorted from bone marrow. The receptors derive from a donor at least 40 years old with multiple myeloma.

This clonotype was recorded a few times. A read error may explain this, as a much larger clone is one base away. This chain uses TRBV5-6 with TRBJ2-5, with a possible D match to TRBD1 (6 bases). Per the germline V gene, CDR1 is SGHDT and CDR2 is YYEEEE. CDR3 length equals 14 residues. As DNA, the CDR3 is TGTGCCAGCAGTACGGGACAAATCCAAGAGGCCCAGTACTTC. Its translation is CASSTGQIQEAQYF.

This clonotype came up a few times. This chain links TRBV15 with TRBJ2-5; 8 bases match TRBD1. Trimming cost V 1 base and J 5 bases; bases outside gene matches: 9. Germline V gene sequence: CDR1 LNHNV, CDR2 YYDKDF (reference sequence). This CDR3 is 16 amino acids long. The CDR3 protein is CATSRGGQAGRETQYF. The CDR3 DNA follows: TGTGCCACCAGCAGAGGGGGACAGGCGGGGAGGGAGACCCAGTACTTC.

This clonotype occurred many times. The genes are TRBV28 and TRBJ2-7; 8 bases line up with TRBD2. V shed 7 bases and J 3 bases; nucleotides not matched to a gene: 14. Germline CDR1 and CDR2: MDHEN and SYDVKM. The CDR3 has 16 residues. This chain's CDR3 is CASTTSGFREGYEQYF. CDR3 coding DNA: TGTGCCAGCACGACTTCGGGATTCCGGGAGGGCTACGAGCAGTACTTC.

CDR3 sequence reads: CASIRGDLNTEAFF. The CDR3 coding sequence is TGTGCCAGCATTCGGGGCGACTTGAACACTGAAGCTTTCTTT. The rearrangement uses TRBV6-6 and TRBJ1-1; perhaps TRBD1 as D (5 bases). Per germline, CDR1 MNHNY and CDR2 SVGAGI (reference sequence). The CDR3 extends over 14 amino acids. V was clipped by 7 bases and J by 0 bases, with 12 bases between them.

This clonotype appeared many times. The chain carries TRBV5-1 and TRBJ2-5; 14 bases are a match to TRBD2. The germline gives CDR1 SGHRS, CDR2 YFSETQ. CDR3 length: 16 amino acids. Trimming cost V 4 bases and J 3 bases; bases outside gene matches: 5. DNA of the CDR3: TGCGCCAGCAGCCTTCGGACTAGCGGGGGGAAAGAGACCCAGTACTTC. Residues: CASSLRTSGGKETQYF.

This clonotype was detected only a few times. The J gene is TRBJ2-1, the V gene TRBV6-2 or TRBV6-3; 14 bases align to TRBD2. CDR3 length equals 15 residues. After removal of 5 bases from V and 9 bases from J, the junction contained 6 bases not matched to a gene. Germline V lookup: CDR1 MNHEY, CDR2 SVGEGT. The CDR3 sequence: CASSTGLAGVGEQFF. CDR3 nucleotides: TGTGCCAGCAGTACGGGACTAGCGGGAGTGGGTGAGCAGTTCTTC.

This clonotype came up many times. CDR3: CSAAGTVYNEQFF. In DNA, the CDR3 is TGCAGTGCCGCGGGGACAGTTTACAATGAGCAGTTCTTC. This rearrangement joins TRBV20-1 to TRBJ2-1, with D perhaps TRBD1 (7 bases). The length of the CDR3 is 13 residues. Trimming left V 6 bases short and J 4 bases short, with 13 bases between. Germline-derived CDR1 and CDR2 are DFQATT and SNEGSKA (reference sequence).

This clonotype has ten or more counts. The rearrangement links TRBV29-1 to TRBJ2-5; D possibly corresponds to TRBD2 (6 bases). The CDR3 covers 15 residues. The germline gives CDR1 SQVTM, CDR2 ANQGSEA. V lost 7 bases and J 5 bases, leaving 23 bases between the germline ends. This CDR3 reads CSAALRGGSLETQYF. In DNA, the CDR3 is TGCAGCGCCGCCCTTCGGGGAGGATCCCTTGAGACCCAGTACTTC.

This clonotype was seen ten or more times. The chain is built from TRBV6-1 and TRBJ2-3, with TRBD2 identical over 11 bases. The V segment lost 5 bases and the J segment 5 bases; nucleotides outside the gene matches: 15. CDR1 and CDR2 from the germline V gene are MNHNS and SASEGT. The length of the CDR3 is 18 residues. The CDR3 sequence is CASSPAKNSGGAKDTQYF. CDR3 bases: TGTGCCAGCAGTCCGGCAAAAAATAGCGGGGGGGCCAAAGATACGCAGTATTTT.

This clonotype was observed at least ten times. The V and J genes are TRBV10-3 and TRBJ2-7; the D is unclear. Germline loops: CDR1 ENHRY, CDR2 SYGVKD. Trimming removed 3 bases at V and 5 bases at J, with 8 bases between. The length of the CDR3 is 12 residues. The CDR3 DNA follows: TGTGCCATCAGTGATTCGGCGAACGAGCAGTACTTC. Residues: CAISDSANEQYF.

This clonotype was seen at least ten times. CDR3 protein: CSARVPGQDYGYTF. CDR3 DNA sequence: TGCAGTGCTAGAGTACCCGGACAGGACTATGGCTACACCTTC. V usage is TRBV20-1 and J usage is TRBJ1-2; TRBD1 agrees at 7 bases. CDR1 and CDR2 (germline): DFQATT, SNEGSKA (reference sequence). The V gene end was trimmed by 1 base and the J gene end by 3 bases; junction bases not matched to a gene: 5. CDR3 length: 14 amino acids.

The table lists this clonotype with many counts. A much larger clone lies one base from this, so it may be a read error. This chain links TRBV7-2 with TRBJ2-1; weak D call: TRBD1 (6 bases). Germline assignment: CDR1 SGHTA and CDR2 FQGNSA. The CDR3 consists of 14 residues. The CDR3 loop reads CASSLDNRVHERFF. In nucleotides, the CDR3 is TGTGCCAGCAGCTTAGATAACAGGGTACATGAGCGGTTCTTC.

The table lists this clonotype with many counts. The chain carries TRBV11-3 and TRBJ2-7, with TRBD1 matching 7 bases. Germline lookup yields CDR1 SGHNT and CDR2 YENEEA. V was pared by 4 bases and J by 5 bases, with 5 bases of the junction left unmatched. The CDR3 totals 13 residues. CDR3 nucleotide sequence: TGTGCCAGCAGCTGGACAGGCTTCAACGAGCAGTACTTC. This translates into CASSWTGFNEQYF.

This clonotype was counted many times. The chain uses TRBV11-2 and TRBJ2-3; 7 nucleotides align to TRBD1. The V gene end was trimmed by 5 bases and the J gene end by 6 bases; junction bases not matched to a gene: 5. The CDR3 length is 13 residues. The germline V gene encodes CDR1 SGHAT and CDR2 FQNNGV. The CDR3 sequence is CASSVKGADTQYF. The CDR3 DNA is TGTGCCAGCAGCGTAAAGGGGGCCGATACGCAGTATTTT.

This clonotype showed up just once. As the CDR3 is not closed by the conserved phenylalanine or tryptophan, this likely results from a read error. V is TRBV30 and J is TRBJ1-1; D is uncertain. Germline CDR1 is GTSNPN and CDR2 is SVGIG (reference sequence). The CDR3 extends over 14 amino acids. V gave up 4 bases and J gave up 1 base, with 13 bases separating them. This chain's CDR3 is CAWNPGLSNTEAFL. The CDR3 DNA follows: TGTGCCTGGAATCCCGGACTCTCGAACACTGAAGCTTTCTTG.

The rearrangement links TRBV7-2 to TRBJ2-3; D might be TRBD2 (6 bases). The germline gives CDR1 SGHTA, CDR2 FQGNSA. The V end lost 4 bases, the J end lost 4 bases, and 18 bases lay between the germline ends. The CDR3 spans 16 residues. For the CDR3, the DNA is TGTGCCAGCAGCTCCCGGGTAACGGGAGCCCCAGATACGCAGTATTTT. This sequence encodes CASSSRVTGAPDTQYF.

The genes are TRBV28 and TRBJ2-1, with D uncertain. Trimming cost V 5 bases and J 0 bases, with 11 bases left between them. This CDR3 contains 15 residues. Germline V lookup: CDR1 MDHEN, CDR2 SYDVKM. The CDR3: CASSPHSSSYNEQFF. CDR3 nucleotide sequence: TGTGCCAGCAGTCCTCACTCAAGCTCCTACAATGAGCAGTTCTTC.

This clonotype has ten or more counts. This sequence joins TRBV20-1 and TRBJ2-7, with 8 positions matching TRBD2. V was pared by 3 bases and J by 3 bases, with 7 bases of the junction left unmatched. Germline V gives CDR1 DFQATT, CDR2 SNEGSKA (reference sequence). This CDR3 contains 14 residues. CDR3 in DNA: TGCAGTGCTAGTGGGGCGGGACTAGGCTACGAGCAGTACTTC. Translation gives CSASGAGLGYEQYF.

This clonotype was picked up many times. The rearrangement links TRBV7-3 to TRBJ1-1; TRBD1 might be the D (5 bases). Germline-derived CDR1 and CDR2 are SGHTA and FQGTGA. The ends were cut back, 5 bases at V and 3 bases at J, with 10 bases in the middle. This CDR3 comprises 13 residues. The CDR3 region has the DNA TGTGCCAGCAGCCTCGGGGGGGACACTGAAGCTTTCTTT. Translation gives CASSLGGDTEAFF.

A few counts support this clonotype. This could be a read error, since a much larger clone is one nucleotide away. The J gene is TRBJ2-2, the V gene TRBV12-3 or TRBV12-4; perhaps D is TRBD1 or TRBD2 (6 bases each). The CDR3 totals 12 residues. CDR3 DNA sequence: TGTGCCAGCAGTCCAGGGGTCCGGGAGCTGCTTTTT. Its translation: CASSPGVRELLF.